What follows describes a single T cell receptor (beta chain). Its antigen is not identified. This sample is drawn from a study of cytomegalovirus exposure and HLA in healthy donors. Primers: 60 Vbeta forward and 13 Jbeta reverse. The table came from immunoSEQ multiplex PCR; TCRdb's copy has only in-frame clones and leaves some out. This sample has about 95,000 clones, with 75% to 85% found just once. Whole-study findings and limits: Later on, a genetic analysis was performed. It linked a missense variant in DCLRE1C with V- and J-gene trimming of TCR beta.

V lost 4 bases and J lost 3; bases outside the gene matches: 5. This CDR3 spans 14 amino acids. CDR1 and CDR2 from the germline V gene are MNHNS and SASEGT. Material for sequencing was PBMCs. The chain employs TRBV6-1 and TRBJ2-7, with 8 bases that match TRBD1. This receptor was identified in a woman aged 40 to 55 in good health and CMV-seronegative. The CDR3 loop is CASSGSGGLYEQYF. The CDR3 nucleotides are TGTGCCAGCAGTGGTTCAGGGGGCCTCTACGAGCAGTACTTC.